These T cell receptor beta chains were read from a single sample in a study of early T cells in non-severe SARS-CoV-2 infection. TCRdb re-called the 5' RACE reads with MiXCR, one entry per CDR3 protein. The repertoire holds 70,000 to 90,000 distinct CDR3 sequences, roughly a sixth seen once, with 9% to 15% in the top ten. The sequenced sample was whole blood. Receptor source: an adult who was a healthcare worker with PCR-confirmed SARS-CoV-2 infection or an uninfected control (not recorded which). The CDR3 runs from the conserved cysteine through the conserved F or W. A D gene is named only where the DNA matches it firmly. Clone size is not always given. Where it is, it says once, few, many or a class for expanded clones.

NA | TRBJ1-5 | NA | TRBV20-1 | CSASGPRSAWQSNQPQHF | TGCAGTGCTTCGGGACCCCGAAGCGCATGGCAAAGCAATCAGCCCCAGCATTTT
NA | TRBJ2-3 | TRBD2 | TRBV20-1 | CSARDISGGRGKASYTDTQYF | TGCAGTGCTAGAGATATCAGCGGGGGGCGAGGGAAAGCTTCGTACACAGATACGCAGTATTTT
NA | TRBJ1-1 | NA | TRBV2 | CATREGLNTEAFF | TGTGCCACCCGGGAGGGTTTGAACACTGAAGCTTTCTTT
few | TRBJ2-7 | NA | TRBV11-2 | CASSLGGGQEQYF | TGTGCCAGCAGCTTAGGTGGAGGGCAAGAGCAGTACTTC
NA | TRBJ2-7 | TRBD1 | TRBV11-2 | CASSIPGQGREQYF | TGTGCCAGCAGCATCCCGGGACAGGGTAGGGAGCAGTACTTC
NA | TRBJ2-1 | NA | TRBV7-9 | CASSLGGGQNNEQFF | TGTGCCAGCAGCTTAGGCGGGGGCCAAAACAATGAGCAGTTCTTC
many | TRBJ1-2 | NA | TRBV14 | CASSLLQNYGYTF | TGTGCCAGCAGCCTCTTACAGAACTATGGCTACACCTTC
NA | TRBJ1-1 | NA | TRBV6-2/TRBV6-3 | CASSYRGMNTEAFF | TGTGCCAGCAGTTACCGGGGCATGAACACTGAAGCTTTCTTT
NA | TRBJ1-6 | NA | TRBV10-3 | CAISEELGSSPLHF | TGTGCCATCAGTGAGGAACTCGGGTCTTCACCCCTCCACTTT
NA | TRBJ2-7 | TRBD1 | TRBV11-2 | CASSSGTGAYEQYF | TGTGCCAGCAGCTCGGGGACAGGTGCCTACGAGCAGTACTTC
NA | TRBJ1-2 | NA | TRBV6-2/TRBV6-3 | CAIRQEANYGYTF | TGTGCCATCCGACAGGAGGCTAACTATGGCTACACCTTC
NA | TRBJ2-1 | NA | TRBV19 | CANPKRGLLYNEQFF | TGTGCCAACCCGAAACGGGGGTTGTTGTACAATGAGCAGTTCTTC
many | TRBJ2-7 | TRBD1 | TRBV5-1 | CASSLEPGQGSEQYF | TGCGCCAGCAGCTTGGAACCGGGACAGGGGTCCGAGCAGTACTTC
NA | TRBJ1-1 | NA | TRBV29-1 | CSADRGANTEAFF | TGCAGCGCTGATAGGGGGGCGAACACTGAAGCTTTCTTT
NA | TRBJ2-2 | TRBD1 | TRBV29-1 | CSAKGQGKSTGELFF | TGCAGCGCCAAAGGACAGGGGAAGAGCACCGGGGAGCTGTTTTTT
NA | TRBJ2-7 | TRBD1 | TRBV4-1 | CASSQGTGLTYEQYF | TGCGCCAGCAGCCAAGGGACAGGCCTGACGTACGAGCAGTACTTC
NA | TRBJ1-6 | TRBD1 | TRBV4-1 | CASSQQDRENSPLHF | TGCGCCAGCAGCCAGCAGGACAGGGAAAATTCACCCCTCCACTTT
NA | TRBJ2-7 | TRBD1 | TRBV29-1 | CSVEDLPGGEQYF | TGCAGCGTTGAAGATCTTCCAGGGGGCGAGCAGTACTTC
few | TRBJ2-1 | NA | TRBV2 | CASRKTSPPSNEQFF | TGTGCCAGCAGAAAGACTAGTCCCCCCTCCAATGAGCAGTTCTTC
many | TRBJ2-1 | NA | TRBV27 | CASSFAQGYNEQFF | TGTGCCAGCAGCTTTGCGCAGGGTTACAATGAGCAGTTCTTC
few | TRBJ2-2 | NA | TRBV11-2 | CASSLLWGTGELFF | TGTGCCAGCAGCTTACTGTGGGGCACCGGGGAGCTGTTTTTT
NA | TRBJ2-1 | TRBD1 | TRBV7-6 | CASSQGAGPGDEQFF | TGTGCCAGCAGCCAGGGGGCGGGGCCAGGGGATGAGCAGTTCTTC
NA | TRBJ2-7 | TRBD1 | TRBV20-1 | CSARQGGTLEQYF | TGCAGTGCTCGACAGGGGGGGACCTTAGAGCAGTACTTC
many | TRBJ2-7 | TRBD1 | TRBV19 | CASTPDRGLYEQYF | TGTGCCAGTACCCCAGACAGGGGGCTCTACGAGCAGTACTTC
many | TRBJ2-1 | TRBD2 | TRBV11-2 | CASSVGPGGGEQFF | TGTGCCAGCAGCGTCGGCCCGGGGGGTGGGGAGCAGTTCTTC
NA | TRBJ2-3 | TRBD2 | TRBV7-9 | CASSSKGTRLAGGRSTDTQYF | TGTGCCAGCAGCTCTAAGGGGACGAGACTAGCGGGGGGGCGTTCCACAGATACGCAGTATTTT
NA | TRBJ2-5 | NA | TRBV20-1 | CSASGRLLTKETQYF | TGCAGTGCTAGTGGCCGACTACTAACTAAAGAGACCCAGTACTTC
many | TRBJ2-3 | NA | TRBV12-3/TRBV12-4 | CASSLGPGRNPSTDTQYF | TGTGCCAGCAGTTTGGGGCCAGGTCGAAACCCTAGCACAGATACGCAGTATTTT
many | TRBJ2-3 | NA | TRBV7-2 | CASRRASWADTQYF | TGTGCCAGCCGGAGGGCGTCCTGGGCAGATACGCAGTATTTT
NA | TRBJ1-1 | NA | TRBV19 | CASSIEGGGTEAFF | TGTGCCAGTAGTATAGAAGGCGGGGGGACTGAAGCTTTCTTT
NA | TRBJ1-5 | NA | TRBV28 | CASNIGGVQPQHF | TGTGCCAGCAACATAGGGGGAGTCCAGCCCCAGCATTTT
NA | TRBJ1-2 | NA | TRBV20-1 | CSARRLDGGINYGYTF | TGCAGTGCTAGACGCCTCGACGGGGGGATTAACTATGGCTACACCTTC
NA | TRBJ2-5 | NA | TRBV6-5 | CASSRSGPRETQYF | TGTGCCAGCAGTCGTTCAGGTCCGAGGGAGACCCAGTACTTC
few | TRBJ2-7 | TRBD1 | TRBV7-2 | CASSEDRTYEQYF | TGTGCCAGCAGCGAGGACAGGACCTACGAGCAGTACTTC
NA | TRBJ2-1 | NA | TRBV5-1 | CASSLYVDPSSYNEQFF | TGCGCCAGCAGCTTGTATGTGGATCCAAGCTCCTACAATGAGCAGTTCTTC
few | TRBJ2-3 | TRBD2 | TRBV10-3 | CAISDPWSGRPDTQYF | TGTGCCATCAGTGATCCATGGAGCGGGAGACCAGATACGCAGTATTTT
NA | TRBJ1-1 | TRBD1 | TRBV6-1 | CASRTRGQGAHTEAFF | TGTGCCAGCAGGACCCGGGGTCAGGGGGCTCACACTGAAGCTTTCTTT
many | TRBJ2-7 | TRBD1 | TRBV25-1 | CASSLSRTGRYEQYF | TGTGCCAGCAGCCTCTCTCGGACAGGGCGATACGAGCAGTACTTC
NA | TRBJ2-7 | TRBD2 | TRBV11-2 | CASSHLPGLAGADSSYEQYF | TGTGCCAGCAGCCACCTTCCGGGACTAGCGGGGGCCGATAGCTCCTACGAGCAGTACTTC
few | TRBJ2-3 | NA | TRBV7-3 | CASSNWTETDTQYF | TGTGCCAGCAGCAACTGGACAGAGACAGATACGCAGTATTTT
NA | TRBJ1-2 | TRBD1 | TRBV9 | CASSVGTGGYGYTF | TGTGCCAGCAGCGTTGGGACAGGGGGGTATGGCTACACCTTC
NA | TRBJ2-4 | TRBD1 | TRBV2 | CASRWTGENIQYF | TGTGCCAGCAGATGGACAGGGGAAAACATTCAGTACTTC
few | TRBJ2-2 | NA | TRBV2 | CASSPTGENTGELFF | TGTGCCAGCAGTCCGACCGGAGAAAACACCGGGGAGCTGTTTTTT
NA | TRBJ2-4 | TRBD2 | TRBV29-1 | CSVGGGENIQYF | TGCAGCGTGGGCGGGGGGGAAAACATTCAGTACTTC
few | TRBJ1-1 | NA | TRBV2 | CASSEDTNTEAFF | TGTGCCAGCAGTGAAGATACGAACACTGAAGCTTTCTTT
few | TRBJ1-4 | TRBD1 | TRBV4-1 | CASSQGQGLNEKLFF | TGCGCCAGCAGCCAAGGACAGGGATTAAATGAAAAACTGTTTTTT
NA | TRBJ2-5 | NA | TRBV2 | CASSEFRVSETQYF | TGTGCCAGCAGTGAGTTCAGGGTTTCGGAGACCCAGTACTTC
few | TRBJ2-3 | TRBD2 | TRBV7-6 | CASSFSPPPASGRVTSTDTQYF | TGTGCCAGCAGCTTCAGCCCCCCGCCGGCTAGCGGGAGGGTTACTAGCACAGATACGCAGTATTTT
many | TRBJ1-1 | NA | TRBV24-1 | CATSGLQGSTEAFF | TGTGCCACCAGTGGCCTACAGGGAAGCACTGAAGCTTTCTTT
NA | TRBJ1-5 | NA | TRBV19 | CASRWIGAGQPQHF | TGTGCCAGTAGGTGGATAGGGGCTGGTCAGCCCCAGCATTTT
NA | TRBJ2-5 | NA | TRBV28 | CASRLELAVQETQYF | TGTGCCAGCAGACTCGAACTAGCTGTGCAAGAGACCCAGTACTTC
many | TRBJ2-1 | NA | TRBV7-8 | CASSLGPSSNEQFF | TGTGCCAGCAGCTTAGGACCTAGTTCCAATGAGCAGTTCTTC